This TCR beta chain was recorded in a study of human CD8 memory T cell subsets. General study results and limits: By Chao1 estimates, precursor exhausted T cells appeared less diverse than stem-like memory T cells.

Of note for this clonotype: Its antigen is as yet unknown.

The germline gives CDR1 MNHEY, CDR2 SVGEGT. This CDR3 comprises 14 residues. RNA came from duplicate vials of some 140,000 sorted CD8+ T cells per subset. Libraries of TCR beta chains were produced by 5' RACE (UMI-labeled). TCRdb reprocessed the 5' RACE reads and stores each CDR3 protein as one record, lacking DNA. This repertoire includes 9,500 to 13,000 distinct CDR3 sequences. Sequenced input: CD8+ stem-like memory T cells (TSCM and TCM) sorted from PBMCs. Subset in this sample: stem-like memory CD8 T cells (TSTEM), CCR7+ PD-1- TIGIT-. This clonotype was sampled from a human donor in good health. The chain has TRBV6-2 or TRBV6-3 and TRBJ1-1. CDR3 protein: CASSYSGETGEAFF.